Shown below are 21 T cell receptor beta chains from a single sample sequenced in a study of blood T cell repertoires in COVID-19. The table came from immunoSEQ multiplex PCR; TCRdb's copy has only in-frame clones and leaves some out. The profile shows 170,000 or so clones, around 86% of them singletons. What was sequenced was peripheral blood. Source of these receptors: a man in his forties with active or convalescent COVID-19.

The chain joins TRBV19 to TRBJ2-2; a weak D match, TRBD2 (7 bases). The CDR3 has 16 amino acids. Between the trimmed V and J ends, which lost 6 bases and 6 bases, there was a span of 20 bases. In germline, CDR1 is LNHDA, CDR2 SQIVND (reference sequence). CDR3: CASRRGGDRFSGELFF. CDR3 nucleotide sequence: TGTGCCAGTAGGAGGGGGGGCGATCGATTCTCCGGGGAGCTGTTTTTT.

The rearrangement links TRBV5-1 to TRBJ1-3, with D perhaps matching TRBD1 (6 bases). V dropped 4 bases and J dropped 3 bases, with 17 bases sitting between them. CDR1 is SGHRS, CDR2 YFSETQ, per germline. The CDR3 length is 16 residues. The CDR3 coding sequence is TGCGCCAGCAGCCCGTATGGGGGGGCGAATGGAAACACCATATATTTT. Translated, it gives CASSPYGGANGNTIYF.

The chain combines TRBV7-2 with TRBJ1-4; D gene ambiguous. This CDR3 comprises 15 residues. Germline V gene data show CDR1 as SGHTA and CDR2 as FQGNSA. Trimming cost V 3 bases and J 4 bases, with 12 bases left between them. CDR3 in amino acids: CASSFIRGLNEKLFF. The CDR3 region has the DNA TGTGCCAGCAGCTTTATTAGAGGGCTTAATGAAAAACTGTTTTTT.

This chain links TRBV2 with TRBJ1-6; TRBD1 might be the D (5 bases). The length of the CDR3 is 13 residues. V lost 6 bases and J lost 7, with 10 bases in between. Germline V lookup: CDR1 SNHLY, CDR2 FYNNEI. The CDR3 region has the DNA TGTGCCAGCAGCCGGGACTACAATTCACCCCTCCACTTT. It codes for CASSRDYNSPLHF.

CDR3 region: CASPPGQGLAEAFF. The CDR3 DNA is TGTGCCAGCCCCCCGGGACAGGGGTTGGCTGAAGCTTTCTTT. The chain links TRBV2 to TRBJ1-1, with TRBD1 matching 10 bases. V trimming: 8 bases; J trimming: 6 bases; junction bases outside the gene matches: 9. The CDR3 has 14 amino acids. The germline V gene has CDR1 SNHLY and CDR2 FYNNEI. The variable domain in full, completed from reference TRBV2 and TRBJ1-1, reads EPEVTQTPSHQVTQMGQEVILRCVPISNHLYFYWYRQILGQKVEFLVSFYNNEISEKSEIFDDQFSVERPDGSNFTLKIRSTKLEDSAMYFCASPPGQGLAEAFFGQGTRLTVV.

The V and J genes are TRBV2 and TRBJ1-4; unclear D gene. The V end was cut by 2 bases, the J end by 7 bases, with 17 bases between. Germline CDR1 and CDR2: SNHLY and FYNNEI. CDR3 size: 16 residues. CDR3 coding DNA: TGTGCCAGCAGTGAAATCGGAGGGCGATCGGGTGAAAAACTGTTTTTT. Protein: CASSEIGGRSGEKLFF.

The chain has TRBV7-3 and TRBJ2-2; the D is unclear. CDR1 and CDR2 from the germline V gene are SGHTA and FQGTGA. This CDR3 region has 14 residues. V lost 1 base and J 6 bases, leaving 9 bases between the germline ends. In nucleotides, the CDR3 is TGTGCCAGCAGCTTAAGTGCCGCGTCCGGGGAGCTGTTTTTT. Amino acid sequence: CASSLSAASGELFF.

The chain joins TRBV25-1 to TRBJ2-5, with a weak D call TRBD1 (6 bases). The ends were cut back, 1 base at V and 1 base at J, with 13 bases in the middle. CDR3 length equals 16 residues. Germline CDR1 and CDR2: MGHDK and SYGVNS. The CDR3 DNA reads TGTGCCAGCAGTGAATTGGGTCGCAGGGGCCAAGAGACCCAGTACTTC. Its protein is CASSELGRRGQETQYF.

This chain connects TRBV3-1 (or the pseudogene TRBV3-2) to TRBJ2-2, with TRBD2 matching over 10 bases. Germline V gene sequence: CDR1 LGHDT, CDR2 YNNKEL (reference sequence). The J segment lost 7 bases and the V segment lost 1 base, leaving 6 bases of the junction unmatched. The CDR3 has 16 amino acids. For the CDR3, the DNA is TGTGCCAGCAGCCAAGTACTAGCGGGGATAGGCGGGGAGCTGTTTTTT. It codes for CASSQVLAGIGGELFF.

This clone qualifies as medium-sized. The rearrangement joins TRBV2 to TRBJ2-7, with 7 bases fitting TRBD1. The CDR3 runs 14 residues. CDR1 SNHLY and CDR2 FYNNEI come from the germline V gene. Trimming took 8 bases from V and 4 from J; bases not matched to a gene: 11. CDR3 in DNA: TGTGCCAGCGGGCCTCGACAGGGCGGGTACGAGCAGTACTTC. Translated: CASGPRQGGYEQYF.

CDR3 in amino acids: CASSLAQGGITDTQYF. The CDR3 coding sequence is TGTGCCAGCAGCTTAGCCCAGGGTGGGATCACAGATACGCAGTATTTT. The chain carries TRBV11-3 and TRBJ2-3; TRBD1 might be the D (5 bases). The CDR3 covers 16 residues. Trimming pared 1 base from V and 2 bases from J, leaving 13 bases between. CDR1 and CDR2 (germline): SGHNT, YENEEA.

The table lists this clone with a few counts. The chain is built from TRBV2 and TRBJ2-5, with TRBD1 matching 12 bases. CDR1 is SNHLY and CDR2 is FYNNEI in the germline V gene. The CDR3 runs 14 residues. V shed 7 bases, J shed 5 bases, and the junction held 5 bases outside the gene matches. The CDR3 region has the DNA TGTGCCAGCAAGGGACAGGGGGCTTCGGAGACCCAGTACTTC. Protein sequence: CASKGQGASETQYF.

This chain uses TRBV14 with TRBJ2-5, with D unclear. The CDR3 loop spans 14 amino acids. With 0 bases removed from V and 2 bases from J, the gap between germline ends came to 7 bases. CDR1 is SGHDN and CDR2 is FVKESK in the germline V gene. The CDR3 reads CASSQDGNQETQYF. The DNA for the CDR3 is TGTGCCAGCAGCCAAGATGGCAATCAAGAGACCCAGTACTTC.

The gene calls are TRBV2 and TRBJ2-3; D unclear. This CDR3 has 15 residues. Trimming cost V 7 bases and J 0 bases, with 14 bases left between them. Germline V gene sequence: CDR1 SNHLY, CDR2 FYNNEI. The CDR3 nucleotides are TGTGCCAGCACCGCCCAGGATTCTAGCACAGATACGCAGTATTTT. Translation gives CASTAQDSSTDTQYF. Variable domain in full (rest from reference TRBV2 and TRBJ2-3): EPEVTQTPSHQVTQMGQEVILRCVPISNHLYFYWYRQILGQKVEFLVSFYNNEISEKSEIFDDQFSVERPDGSNFTLKIRSTKLEDSAMYFCASTAQDSSTDTQYFGPGTRLTVL.

The chain recombines TRBV27 with TRBJ1-5, with TRBD1 matching 7 bases. The CDR3 is 15 amino acids. Trimming removed 6 bases from V and 2 bases from J; junction bases left unmatched: 7. Per germline, CDR1 MNHEY and CDR2 SMNVEV (reference sequence). The CDR3 DNA follows: TGTGCCAGCAGGAATAGACAGGGAGGCAATCAGCCCCAGCATTTT. This sequence encodes CASRNRQGGNQPQHF.

This clone has only a few counts. This chain connects TRBV24-1 to TRBJ1-5, with D possibly being TRBD1 (5 bases). CDR3 length equals 13 residues. Trimming stripped 5 bases from V and 3 bases from J, with 7 bases between. Germline V CDR1 and CDR2: KGHDR, SFDVKD. The CDR3 spells CATSARANQPQHF. CDR3 in DNA: TGTGCCACCAGTGCCAGGGCCAATCAGCCCCAGCATTTT.

This clone appeared a few times. The chain joins TRBV7-8 to TRBJ2-7; 8 bases match TRBD2. Germline-derived CDR1 and CDR2 are SGHVS and FQNEAQ. V shed 3 bases, J shed 2 bases, and the junction held 3 bases outside the gene matches. This CDR3 is 14 amino acids long. The CDR3 spells CASSLAGGAYEQYF. As DNA, the CDR3 is TGTGCCAGCAGCTTGGCGGGGGGAGCCTACGAGCAGTACTTC.

The rearrangement joins TRBV9 to TRBJ1-1; D gene unclear. The germline gives CDR1 SGDLS, CDR2 YYNGEE. Trimming stripped 4 bases from V and 4 bases from J, with 14 bases between. This CDR3 contains 14 residues. This CDR3 reads CASSPLFRSTEAFF. CDR3 DNA sequence: TGTGCCAGCAGCCCCTTATTCCGGTCCACTGAAGCTTTCTTT.

This chain connects TRBV9 to TRBJ1-3; no definite D call. The CDR3 covers 15 residues. Germline-derived CDR1 and CDR2 are SGDLS and YYNGEE. V lost 0 bases, J lost 0 bases, and 7 bases lay in between. CDR3 sequence (DNA): TGTGCCAGCAGCGTAGACGGGATCTCTGGAAACACCATATATTTT. It codes for CASSVDGISGNTIYF.

This chain joins TRBV11-2 and TRBJ2-2, with a possible D match to TRBD2 (5 bases). Trimming took 1 base from V and 2 from J, leaving 11 bases between them. The CDR3 loop spans 16 amino acids. Germline V gene sequence: CDR1 SGHAT, CDR2 FQNNGV. CDR3 protein: CASSLARTGNTGELFF. The CDR3 region has the DNA TGTGCCAGCAGCTTAGCTAGGACTGGAAACACCGGGGAGCTGTTTTTT.

This clone was picked up one time. The genes are TRBV6-5 and TRBJ1-2; weak D call: TRBD1 (5 bases). V lost 7 bases and J lost 0, with 15 bases in between. Germline loops: CDR1 MNHEY, CDR2 SVGAGI. The CDR3 is 15 residues long. The CDR3 loop is CASNRDSATNYGYTF. The CDR3 DNA follows: TGTGCCAGCAACCGGGACTCAGCAACTAACTATGGCTACACCTTC.